This TCR beta chain was captured by sequencing in a study of T cells in Graves' hyperthyroidism and ophthalmopathy. The CDR3 runs 12 residues. Germline V gene lookup returns CDR1 SGHRS and CDR2 YFSETQ. The V and J ends lost 7 bases and 0 bases respectively, with 8 bases between them. TCR beta CDR3 regions were amplified from RNA. The TCR CDR3 was amplified in a first-round RT-PCR using the HTBI primer set. TCRdb independently ran MiXCR on the multiplex PCR reads; one entry per CDR3 protein. The top ten clones hold 9.5% to 11% of a sample with some 400,000 distinct CDR3 sequences, approximately 15% of them seen once. This clonotype was seen ten or more times.

This sequence was found in a woman aged 55-69 years with Graves' hyperthyroidism. The specimen was blood. The genes are TRBV5-1 and TRBJ2-7; the D is unclear. CDR3 nucleotides: TGCGCCAGCGGTCGAGACTCCTACGAGCAGTACTTC. Translation gives CASGRDSYEQYF.